This TCR beta chain was recorded in a study of shared clonotypes between healthy human individuals. Study-level results: The study's rarefaction showed incomplete sorted-subset sequencing despite large depth.

In the case of this clone: Its specificity is not known.

Evenly divided among several immunoSEQ plates was the genomic DNA of each subset. Some 30,000 T cell genomes, or approximately 200 ng DNA, went into the sorted-subset replicate PCRs. This table comes from immunoSEQ multiplex PCR, and its TCRdb copy is limited to in-frame clones, with some not included. The sample lists about 2.3 million clones, 85% to 95% occurring once. The healthy adult donors were HIV-negative and reported no recent acute infections or vaccinations. Trimming cost V 5 bases and J 0 bases, with 15 bases left between them. From germline, CDR1 is SGHTA and CDR2 FQGNSA. This CDR3 is built from 16 residues.

This chain joins TRBV7-2 and TRBJ2-3; D tentatively reads TRBD1 or TRBD2 (6 bases each). Material: naive CD4+ T cells from PBMCs. Documented subset: CD45RA+ positively selected. The sequence was collected from a man between 18 and 35 years old in good health. Some clones in this sample may be carry-over from other donors' samples. CDR3 DNA sequence: TGTGCCAGCAGCCCTGATGGAGGGGGAAGCACAGATACGCAGTATTTT. Translated: CASSPDGGGSTDTQYF.